Presented here are 5 T cell receptor beta chains from one specimen sequenced in a study of T cells in Graves' hyperthyroidism and ophthalmopathy. RNA transcripts served as the template for amplifying TCR beta CDR3 regions. First-round RT-PCR targeting the TCR CDR3 was performed with the HTBI primer set. TCRdb reanalysed the multiplex PCR reads using MiXCR and keeps one entry per CDR3 protein. Of about 400,000 distinct CDR3 sequences detected, around 15% appear once; the ten largest clones hold approximately 29%. The sequenced sample consisted of blood. These receptors were taken from a man over 45 with Graves' ophthalmopathy.

In its sample, this clonotype was seen a few times. J is TRBJ1-6 and V is TRBV7-9; possible D gene TRBD1, 5 bases. The V gene's germline CDR1 is SEHNR and CDR2 FQNEAQ (reference sequence). There are 19 residues in the CDR3. The V end lost 5 bases, the J end lost 5 bases, and 25 bases lay between the germline ends. The CDR3 region is CASSLNRPGNWANNSPLHF. The CDR3 bases are TGTGCCAGCAGCCTCAATAGGCCAGGGAATTGGGCCAATAATTCACCCCTCCACTTT. Together with reference TRBV7-9 and TRBJ1-6, the CDR3 gives the full variable domain: DTGVSQNPRHKITKRGQNVTFRCDPISEHNRLYWYRQTLGQGPEFLTYFQNEAQLEKSRLLSDRFSAERPKGSFSTLEIQRTEQGDSAMYLCASSLNRPGNWANNSPLHFGNGTRLTVT.

The J gene is TRBJ2-3, the V gene TRBV7-9; D may be TRBD1 or TRBD2 (5 bases each). V was pared by 4 bases and J by 11 bases, with 19 bases between. The CDR3 contains 14 residues. Germline loops: CDR1 SEHNR, CDR2 FQNEAQ (reference sequence). CDR3 loop: CASSSGREGPKQYF. DNA for the CDR3: TGTGCCAGCAGCTCTGGAAGAGAGGGACCTAAGCAGTATTTT. Drawing the rest from reference TRBV7-9 and TRBJ2-3, the complete variable domain is DTGVSQNPRHKITKRGQNVTFRCDPISEHNRLYWYRQTLGQGPEFLTYFQNEAQLEKSRLLSDRFSAERPKGSFSTLEIQRTEQGDSAMYLCASSSGREGPKQYFGPGTRLTVL.

This chain connects TRBV20-1 to TRBJ1-1; 11 nucleotides agree with TRBD1. The CDR3 runs to 16 residues. Germline trimming cut 3 bases from V and 3 bases from J; bases unmatched to any gene: 9. Germline V lookup: CDR1 DFQATT, CDR2 SNEGSKA (reference sequence). The CDR3 sequence is CSASPRTGGFDTEAFF. The CDR3 DNA follows: TGCAGTGCTAGTCCCAGGACAGGGGGCTTCGACACTGAAGCTTTCTTT.

This clonotype is a singleton in its sample. A single base separates this from a much larger clone, so it may be a read error. The chain recombines TRBV7-8 with TRBJ2-5; 10 nucleotides match TRBD1. The CDR3 spans 14 residues. Per the germline V gene, CDR1 is SGHVS and CDR2 is FQNEAQ. The CDR3 DNA sequence: TGTGCCAGCAGCCGTCCCGGGACAGGGGAGACCCTGTACTTC. Amino acids: CASSRPGTGETLYF.

This chain joins TRBV29-1 and TRBJ1-1; 8 bases match TRBD1. Germline V lookup: CDR1 SQVTM, CDR2 ANQGSEA. There are 13 residues in the CDR3. V trimming: 6 bases; J trimming: 4 bases; junction bases outside the gene matches: 7. CDR3 region: CSVHLRGPTEAFF. The CDR3 DNA reads as TGCAGCGTCCACCTCAGGGGGCCCACTGAAGCTTTCTTT.